The 15 T cell receptor beta chains below were found in one sample sequenced in a study of blood T cell repertoires in COVID-19. The method was immunoSEQ multiplex PCR; TCRdb's version includes in-frame clones alone and lacks a portion of them. The top ten hold about 9.4% of the sample, which has under 150,000 clones, 77% seen once. The sequenced sample was peripheral blood. The receptors were sampled from a woman between 45 and 65 years old with active or convalescent COVID-19.

The V call is TRBV6-5, the J call TRBJ1-2, with D possibly matching TRBD1 (5 bases). The CDR3 consists of 15 residues. Trimming removed 0 bases at V and 4 bases at J, with 12 bases between. CDR1 is MNHEY and CDR2 is SVGAGI in the germline V gene. The CDR3 DNA sequence: TGTGCCAGCAGTTACTCAGTGGAGGGGAGCTATGGCTACACCTTC. The encoded protein is CASSYSVEGSYGYTF.

The chain employs TRBV9 and TRBJ2-5, with 7 bases fitting TRBD2. V lost 5 bases to trimming and J lost 5 bases; unmatched junction nucleotides: 3. Looked up from germline, CDR1 is SGDLS and CDR2 is YYNGEE. This CDR3 has 12 amino acids. CDR3 sequence (DNA): TGTGCCAGCAGAGGGAGGGAGGAGACCCAGTACTTC. This gives the protein CASRGREETQYF. Full variable domain (missing parts from reference TRBV9 and TRBJ2-5): DSGVTQTPKHLITATGQRVTLRCSPRSGDLSVYWYQQSLDQGLQFLIQYYNGEERAKGNILERFSAQQFPDLHSELNLSSLELGDSALYFCASRGREETQYFGPGTRLLVL.

This clone was counted once. This chain joins TRBV6-2 or TRBV6-3 and TRBJ1-2, with D perhaps TRBD1 (6 bases). This CDR3 is 15 amino acids long. Trimming took off 6 bases at V and 0 bases at J, with 14 bases between the two ends. Germline loops: CDR1 MNHEY, CDR2 SVGEGT. The CDR3 loop reads CASSFGQPANYGYTF. The CDR3 nucleotides are TGTGCCAGCAGCTTCGGACAGCCAGCTAACTATGGCTACACCTTC.

CDR3 nucleotides: TGTGCCAGCAGCTCTCTTGGGACAGGGATCACCGGGGAGCTGTTTTTT. As protein: CASSSLGTGITGELFF. The V gene is TRBV5-5, the J gene TRBJ2-2; 9 bases are shared with TRBD1. The germline V gene encodes CDR1 SGHKS and CDR2 YYEKEE (reference sequence). This CDR3 is built from 16 residues. With V trimmed by 3 bases and J by 4 bases, 7 bases remained unmatched.

This chain joins TRBV23-1 and TRBJ1-6; D not certain. TRBV23-1 is labeled an ORF, and its function is uncertain. The ends were cut back, 9 bases at V and 9 bases at J, with 15 bases in the middle. This CDR3 has 13 residues. The CDR3 reads CARVIQRGSPLHF. The CDR3 DNA reads as TGCGCCAGGGTAATTCAAAGAGGTTCACCCCTCCACTTT.

V gene TRBV28 combines with J gene TRBJ2-7, with D possibly being TRBD2 (5 bases). V was trimmed by 3 bases and J by 7 bases, leaving 10 bases between them. Per the germline V gene, CDR1 is MDHEN and CDR2 is SYDVKM. This CDR3 contains 12 residues. The CDR3 DNA reads as TGTGCCAGCAGTTTGAGGGTCCGAGAGCAGTACTTC. It translates to CASSLRVREQYF.

This clone was observed a few times. This sequence joins TRBV28 and TRBJ1-4; the match to TRBD1 covers 9 bases. Germline CDR1 and CDR2: MDHEN and SYDVKM. The V segment lost 3 bases and the J segment 6 bases; nucleotides outside the gene matches: 8. This CDR3 contains 16 residues. CDR3 sequence reads: CASSFPLGTGYEKLFF. In nucleotides, the CDR3 is TGTGCCAGCAGTTTCCCCCTAGGGACAGGGTATGAAAAACTGTTTTTT.

The chain recombines TRBV29-1 with TRBJ2-1; 10 bases align to TRBD2. There are 13 residues in the CDR3. CDR1 and CDR2 (germline): SQVTM, ANQGSEA. Germline trimming cut 8 bases from V and 3 bases from J; bases unmatched to any gene: 4. The CDR3 is CSPRLAGYNEQFF. The CDR3 DNA reads as TGCAGCCCCAGACTAGCGGGCTACAATGAGCAGTTCTTC.

The chain links TRBV28 to TRBJ2-1, with 7 bases identical to TRBD1. This CDR3 is 17 amino acids long. CDR1 and CDR2 (germline): MDHEN, SYDVKM. V lost 2 bases to trimming and J lost 2 bases; unmatched junction nucleotides: 9. The CDR3 coding sequence is TGTGCCAGCAGTTTAAGAGAGGGGGCACTCACCTACAATGAGCAGTTCTTC. Protein product: CASSLREGALTYNEQFF.

This clone was recorded a few times. This chain joins TRBV12-3 or TRBV12-4 and TRBJ2-7; D might be TRBD1 (5 bases). The CDR3 spans 13 residues. Deletions cut 3 bases from V and 2 bases from J, with 8 bases between. For the CDR3, the DNA is TGTGCCAGCAGTTTCGGCAGGGCCTACGAGCAGTACTTC. As protein: CASSFGRAYEQYF.

This chain connects TRBV7-9 to TRBJ1-1; possibly TRBD1 for D (5 bases). Trimming took off 5 bases at V and 5 bases at J, with 18 bases between the two ends. Germline CDR1 SEHNR, CDR2 FQNEAQ (reference sequence). The CDR3 spans 15 residues. CDR3 in DNA: TGTGCCAGCAGCCAACCCCCGGGGGGGTCGACTGAAGCTTTCTTT. Its protein is CASSQPPGGSTEAFF.

The rearrangement joins TRBV6-5 to TRBJ1-1, with D unclear. The V gene's germline CDR1 is MNHEY and CDR2 SVGAGI. With 2 bases removed from V and 10 bases from J, the gap between germline ends came to 8 bases. The CDR3 is 11 amino acids. The CDR3 loop reads CASSYAGTAFF. CDR3 nucleotides: TGTGCCAGCAGTTACGCGGGTACAGCTTTCTTT.

Of note for this clone: The junction differs from germline at one of its ends, possibly a read error. The chain couples TRBV5-4 to TRBJ1-2; tentative D call: TRBD1 (5 bases). This CDR3 is 12 amino acids long. Germline V gives CDR1 SGHNT, CDR2 YYREEE (reference sequence). The CDR3 here is CASSLGTTTEDF. Here the CDR3 DNA reads TGTGCCAGCAGCTTGGGGACAACCACCGAAGACTTC.

This clone occurred once. The chain couples TRBV7-3 to TRBJ2-1; 10 bases agree with TRBD2. The V gene end was trimmed by 1 base and the J gene end by 0 bases; junction bases not matched to a gene: 9. There are 19 residues in the CDR3. CDR1 is SGHTA, CDR2 FQGTGA, per germline. The CDR3 protein is CASSLMGLAGASSYNEQFF. As DNA, the CDR3 is TGTGCCAGCAGCTTAATGGGCCTAGCGGGAGCGAGCTCCTACAATGAGCAGTTCTTC.

The V gene is TRBV27, the J gene TRBJ1-4, with 8 bases aligning to TRBD1. Looked up from germline, CDR1 is MNHEY and CDR2 is SMNVEV (reference sequence). Trimming took 4 bases from V and 4 from J; bases not matched to a gene: 2. The CDR3 sequence is 14 residues long. The CDR3, as DNA: TGTGCCAGCAGTTCGACAGGGGATAATGAAAAACTGTTTTTT. Its translation: CASSSTGDNEKLFF.